Given below is one T cell receptor beta chain in context. This sample was included in a study of blood T cell repertoires in COVID-19. Assay: immunoSEQ multiplex PCR; the TCRdb copy retains only in-frame clones and omits some. The sample holds 250,000 to 300,000 clones, 75% to 90% seen once. Germline assignment: CDR1 MNHNS and CDR2 SASEGT. The CDR3 is 14 amino acids. Trimming left V 1 base short and J 3 bases short, with 6 bases between. Specimen: peripheral blood. The receptor was isolated from a man aged 55 to 69 who had recovered from COVID-19. The chain is built from TRBV6-1 and TRBJ2-2; D not resolved. CDR3 residues: CASSEVRYTGELFF. The DNA for the CDR3 is TGTGCCAGCAGTGAAGTCAGGTACACCGGGGAGCTGTTTTTT.